The rows below give T cell receptor beta chains drawn from one sample of a study of blood T cell repertoires in COVID-19. Profiling relied on immunoSEQ multiplex PCR, and the TCRdb table lists in-frame clones only, not all of them. In the table there are under 300,000 clones, about 85% of which are singletons. The sequenced sample consisted of peripheral blood. These receptors originate from a man younger than 45 who had recovered from COVID-19. Both conserved end residues are part of each CDR3. A D gene is named only where the DNA matches it firmly. Not all rows give a size; the values are once, few, many and, for expanded clones, a class.

>11|.|TRBJ1-4|.|TRBV20-1
CSTSVNEKLFF
TGCAGTACTTCCGTTAATGAAAAACTGTTTTTT
>16|once|TRBJ2-1|TRBD2|TRBV5-8
CASSLFLAGGRHEQFF
TGTGCCAGCAGCTTGTTCTTAGCGGGGGGACGCCATGAGCAGTTCTTC
>19|few|TRBJ2-2|.|TRBV15
CATSPLGGALRQNTGELFF
TGTGCCACCAGCCCCCTTGGGGGGGCGCTAAGACAAAACACCGGGGAGCTGTTTTTT
>14|.|TRBJ1-2|TRBD1|TRBV19
CASSNDRGNYGYTF
TGTGCCAGTAGTAACGACAGGGGTAACTATGGCTACACCTTC
>18|.|TRBJ2-4|TRBD2|TRBV4-1
CASSRGLAGGLAKNIQYF
TGCGCCAGCAGCCGCGGACTAGCGGGGGGTTTAGCCAAAAACATTCAGTACTTC
>15|.|TRBJ2-3|.|TRBV11-1
CASSQRGGSTDTQYF
TGTGCCAGCAGCCAGAGAGGCGGTAGCACAGATACGCAGTATTTT
>14|.|TRBJ2-5|.|TRBV7-3
CASSLTGAGETQYF
TGTGCCAGCAGCTTAACAGGGGCGGGGGAGACCCAGTACTTC
>16|.|TRBJ2-5|TRBD2|TRBV3-1/TRBV3-2
CASSLRRLAGGETQYF
TGTGCCAGCAGCCTCCGGAGGCTAGCGGGGGGTGAGACCCAGTACTTC
>12|few|TRBJ1-2|.|TRBV3-1/TRBV3-2
CASSPGLGGYTF
TGTGCCAGCAGCCCAGGACTTGGGGGCTACACCTTC
>15|.|TRBJ1-4|.|TRBV5-6
CASSSDSATNEKLFF
TGTGCCAGCAGCTCCGACAGTGCAACTAATGAAAAACTGTTTTTT